The clone carrying this TCR beta chain was seen repeatedly, ten times or more. Authors of the study amplified TCR beta CDR3 regions from RNA transcripts. Carried out on the TCR CDR3, a first-round RT-PCR used the HTBI primer set. TCRdb re-called the multiplex PCR reads through MiXCR, storing one row per CDR3 protein. The sample holds a few hundred thousand distinct CDR3 sequences, roughly 50% seen once. Germline CDR1 is MNHEY and CDR2 is SVGEGT. V was clipped by 2 bases and J by 0 bases; unmatched bases: 7. The length of the CDR3 is 16 residues. The sample is drawn from a study of T cells in Graves' hyperthyroidism and ophthalmopathy.

The rearrangement links TRBV6-2 or TRBV6-3 to TRBJ2-7, with TRBD1 matching 7 bases. Sequenced material: peripheral blood or thyroid tissue (not recorded which). This clonotype was sampled from a young woman with Graves' hyperthyroidism. CDR3 in DNA: TGTGCCAGCAGTTACCCGACGACAGGGAGCTCCTACGAGCAGTACTTC. It encodes CASSYPTTGSSYEQYF.